This TCR beta chain was recorded in a study of CD8+ T cells in alopecia areata. Overall study findings and caveats: Normal-skin resident alphabeta T cells also appear among scalp sample sequences. It was lesional scalp, especially alopecia totalis/universalis, that showed higher clonality than normal scalp.

This CDR3 spans 14 amino acids. The germline gives CDR1 SNHLY, CDR2 FYNNEI. The V gene lost 4 bases and the J gene lost 4 bases, with 13 bases spanning the gap. About this clone: The antigen remains unidentified.

Following RNA extraction, reverse transcription yielded cDNA that acted as the sequencing template. Repertoires were generated with immunoSEQ multiplex PCR, while TCRdb's copy carries only in-frame clones and drops some. The sample contains 50,000 to 80,000 clones, around 47% of which appear only once. Alopecia areata patients gave lesional scalp punch biopsies and peripheral blood samples. A FACSAria was used to sort CD4+ and CD8+ T cells. These cells came from PBMCs. Specimen: NKG2D-low CD8+ T cells sorted from blood. This chain connects TRBV2 to TRBJ1-2, with D perhaps matching TRBD1 (6 bases). The source of this sequence is a human donor with alopecia areata. The CDR3 region is CASSGRQELYGYTF. CDR3 DNA sequence: TGTGCCAGCAGTGGGAGACAGGAGCTCTATGGCTACACCTTC.